A selection of T cell receptor beta chains follows, all from one sample in a study of identifying expanded T cells in peripheral blood. Sequencing used immunoSEQ multiplex PCR; TCRdb keeps in-frame clones, though not all of them. Among about 110,000 clones listed, about 87% were seen once. Specimen: blood. These receptors were obtained from a person aged 18 to 70 in good health. Each CDR3 is given with its conserved first and last residue. Each record gives: V gene, J gene, clone size, D gene, CDR3 protein, CDR3 DNA. A D gene is named only where the DNA matches it firmly. The size entry is marked missing in some rows and otherwise reads once, few, many or a size class.

>TRBV19|TRBJ1-2|-|-
CASSIQRPELANYGYTF
TGTGCCAGTAGTATACAGAGGCCCGAGTTAGCTAACTATGGCTACACCTTC
>TRBV9|TRBJ1-1|-|-
CASSVLGGPRNTEAFF
TGTGCCAGCAGCGTATTGGGGGGGCCTAGGAACACTGAAGCTTTCTTT
>TRBV19|TRBJ2-2|-|-
CASRPEKTGELFF
TGTGCCAGTCGCCCTGAGAAGACCGGGGAGCTGTTTTTT
>TRBV7-9|TRBJ1-5|-|-
CASSSSSNQPQHF
TGTGCCAGCAGCTCCTCTAGCAATCAGCCCCAGCATTTT
>TRBV28|TRBJ2-7|-|-
CASSSAATGSYEQYF
TGTGCCAGCAGTTCTGCCGCGACAGGTAGCTACGAGCAGTACTTC
>TRBV5-6|TRBJ2-3|-|-
CASSKTKGADTQYF
TGTGCCAGCAGTAAAACAAAGGGCGCAGATACGCAGTATTTT
>TRBV19|TRBJ1-1|-|-
CASSAGRGHQNTEAFF
TGTGCCAGTAGTGCTGGAAGGGGCCACCAGAACACTGAAGCTTTCTTT
>TRBV27|TRBJ1-2|-|TRBD1
CASSLTSTGNYGYTF
TGTGCCAGCAGTTTAACTTCGACAGGGAACTATGGCTACACCTTC
>TRBV5-1|TRBJ2-1|-|TRBD2
CASSLALARDNEQFF
TGCGCCAGCAGCTTAGCACTAGCGAGAGACAATGAGCAGTTCTTC
>TRBV18|TRBJ2-3|-|TRBD1
CASSPRQGPTDTQYF
TGTGCCAGCTCACCTAGACAGGGGCCGACAGATACGCAGTATTTT
>TRBV5-4|TRBJ2-3|-|-
CASSFGGTDTQYF
TGTGCCAGCAGCTTCGGTGGGACAGATACGCAGTATTTT
>TRBV6-5|TRBJ1-2|-|TRBD1
CASSYRGQGSGYTF
TGTGCCAGCAGTTACCGTGGACAGGGGAGTGGCTACACCTTC
>TRBV7-7|TRBJ1-3|-|-
CASSLGPGNTIYF
TGTGCCAGCAGCTTAGGGCCCGGAAACACCATATATTTT
>TRBV11-3|TRBJ2-5|-|-
CASTVHLGPGFSRETQYF
TGTGCCAGCACAGTTCATTTAGGTCCGGGGTTCTCTCGGGAGACCCAGTACTTC
>TRBV16|TRBJ2-5|-|-
CASSQIGQGDETQYF
TGTGCCAGCAGCCAAATTGGGCAGGGTGATGAGACCCAGTACTTC
>TRBV2|TRBJ2-1|-|-
CASSDPGSNEQFF
TGTGCCAGCAGTGACCCGGGGAGTAATGAGCAGTTCTTC
>TRBV29-1|TRBJ2-7|-|TRBD1
CSAVTGAMNEQYF
TGCAGCGCCGTGACAGGGGCGATGAACGAGCAGTACTTC
>TRBV10-3|TRBJ2-7|-|TRBD1
CAIRMDRASYEQYF
TGTGCCATCAGGATGGACAGGGCATCCTACGAGCAGTACTTC
>TRBV28|TRBJ2-7|-|TRBD2
CASSLAGVLVYEQYF
TGTGCCAGCAGTCTAGCGGGAGTTTTAGTATACGAGCAGTACTTC
>TRBV30|TRBJ2-7|-|-
CAWMGKRFEQYF
TGTGCCTGGATGGGGAAGCGCTTCGAGCAGTACTTC
>TRBV5-6|TRBJ1-4|-|-
CASSSGTQNEKLFF
TGTGCCAGCAGCTCCGGGACACAGAATGAAAAACTGTTTTTT
>TRBV28|TRBJ1-5|-|-
CASSGDGRRSQHF
TGTGCCAGCAGTGGGGACGGACGTCGGTCCCAGCATTTT
>TRBV7-9|TRBJ1-1|-|-
CASSSLIDRSGAFF
TGTGCCAGCAGCTCACTGATAGACAGGTCGGGAGCTTTCTTT
>TRBV14|TRBJ2-7|-|-
CASSQNTGFFYEQYF
TGTGCCAGCAGCCAAAACACAGGATTCTTCTACGAGCAGTACTTC
>TRBV7-9|TRBJ2-1|-|TRBD2
CASSYGGSGRSYNEQFF
TGTGCCAGCAGCTACGGGGGTAGCGGGCGCTCCTACAATGAGCAGTTCTTC
>TRBV7-8|TRBJ1-2|-|TRBD1
CASRRDRGYGYTF
TGTGCCAGCCGAAGGGACAGGGGCTATGGCTACACCTTC
>TRBV7-2|TRBJ2-1|-|TRBD1
CASTTPGTGVYNEQFF
TGTGCCAGCACCACCCCCGGGACAGGGGTATACAATGAGCAGTTCTTC
>TRBV4-2|TRBJ2-3|-|TRBD2
CASSQGLAGAPTDTQYF
TGTGCCAGCAGCCAGGGACTAGCGGGGGCCCCCACAGATACGCAGTATTTT
>TRBV7-7|TRBJ2-1|-|TRBD2
CASSLRAGSGVNEQFF
TGTGCCAGCAGCTTAAGAGCGGGGTCGGGCGTTAATGAGCAGTTCTTC
>TRBV14|TRBJ2-1|-|TRBD2
CASSQGWGTSSNNEQFF
TGTGCCAGCAGCCAAGGCTGGGGGACTAGCAGTAACAATGAGCAGTTCTTC
>TRBV15|TRBJ2-5|-|-
CATSRLTLTGETQYF
TGTGCCACCAGCAGACTAACCCTCACTGGGGAGACCCAGTACTTC
>TRBV29-1|TRBJ2-1|-|TRBD2
CSVRAGTYNEQFF
TGCAGCGTCAGAGCGGGAACCTACAATGAGCAGTTCTTC
>TRBV18|TRBJ1-5|-|TRBD1
CASSPPTGLNQPQHF
TGTGCCAGCTCACCACCGACAGGGCTCAATCAGCCCCAGCATTTT
>TRBV28|TRBJ2-3|-|-
CASSSLNEKTTDTQYF
TGTGCCAGCAGTAGCTTAAACGAAAAAACTACAGATACGCAGTATTTT
>TRBV10-2|TRBJ1-5|-|-
CASRGGGTGKQPQHF
TGCGCCAGCAGGGGGGGAGGTACGGGTAAACAGCCCCAGCATTTT
>TRBV29-1|TRBJ2-7|-|-
CSANRDESTYEQYF
TGCAGCGCGAACCGGGACGAAAGCACCTACGAGCAGTACTTC
>TRBV7-2|TRBJ2-5|-|-
CASSPRTGREETQYF
TGTGCCAGCAGCCCACGGACAGGGCGGGAGGAGACCCAGTACTTC
>TRBV18|TRBJ2-5|once|-
CASSRTTQTQETQYF
TGTGCCAGCTCCCGGACGACCCAGACGCAAGAGACCCAGTACTTC
>TRBV10-1|TRBJ2-7|-|TRBD2
CASSEFPSGKSHEQYF
TGCGCCAGCAGTGAGTTTCCTAGCGGGAAGTCTCACGAGCAGTACTTC
>TRBV6-1|TRBJ1-1|-|-
CASSEKAAALNTEAFF
TGTGCCAGCAGTGAAAAGGCAGCTGCTTTGAACACTGAAGCTTTCTTT
>TRBV10-3|TRBJ1-1|-|-
CAISDRANTEAFF
TGTGCCATCAGTGACAGGGCGAACACTGAAGCTTTCTTT
>TRBV28|TRBJ1-6|-|-
CASSLLARLGSPLHF
TGTGCCAGCAGTTTGCTCGCCAGGCTTGGTTCACCCCTCCACTTT
>TRBV9|TRBJ1-3|-|-
CASSVSSRESGNTIYF
TGTGCCAGCAGCGTCAGTTCCAGGGAATCTGGAAACACCATATATTTT
>TRBV27|TRBJ1-5|-|-
CASSFYDQPQHF
TGTGCCAGCAGTTTCTACGATCAGCCCCAGCATTTT
>TRBV25-1|TRBJ1-2|-|-
CASSQSRDTYGYTF
TGTGCCAGCAGCCAGTCCCGGGACACCTATGGCTACACCTTC
>TRBV5-1|TRBJ2-3|-|-
CASSLGVNFADTQYF
TGCGCCAGCAGCTTGGGAGTAAATTTCGCGGATACGCAGTATTTT
>TRBV7-3|TRBJ2-7|-|-
CASSTDEQYF
TGTGCCAGCAGTACAGACGAGCAGTACTTC
>TRBV20-1|TRBJ2-1|once|-
CSARTIGEQFF
TGCAGTGCTAGGACTATCGGTGAGCAGTTCTTC
>TRBV7-2|TRBJ1-5|few|-
CASSYRVNQPQHF
TGTGCCAGCAGCTACAGGGTTAATCAGCCCCAGCATTTT
>TRBV7-9|TRBJ1-2|few|TRBD1
CASSLGGVYGYTF
TGTGCCAGCAGCCTAGGGGGCGTCTATGGCTACACCTTC
>TRBV6-6|TRBJ1-5|once|-
CASSTWGRGKDQPQHF
TGTGCCAGCAGTACCTGGGGGAGGGGGAAGGATCAGCCCCAGCATTTT
>TRBV27|TRBJ2-3|-|-
CASSKVGEDTQYF
TGTGCCAGCAGTAAGGTCGGTGAAGATACGCAGTATTTT
>TRBV6-1|TRBJ2-2|-|-
CASLQGRSTGELFF
TGTGCCAGCTTACAGGGGAGGAGCACCGGGGAGCTGTTTTTT